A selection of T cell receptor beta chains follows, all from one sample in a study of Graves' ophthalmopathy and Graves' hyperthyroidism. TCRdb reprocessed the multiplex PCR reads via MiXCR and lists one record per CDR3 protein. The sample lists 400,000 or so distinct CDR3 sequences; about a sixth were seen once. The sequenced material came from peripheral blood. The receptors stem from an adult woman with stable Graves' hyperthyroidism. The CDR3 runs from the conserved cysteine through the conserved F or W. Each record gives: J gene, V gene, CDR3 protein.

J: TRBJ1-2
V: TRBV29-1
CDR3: CSVRGDRDRGNYGYTF

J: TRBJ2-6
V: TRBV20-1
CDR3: CSARDHVEDTGANVLTF

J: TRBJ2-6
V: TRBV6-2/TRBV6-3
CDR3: CASSPIRPSGANVLTF

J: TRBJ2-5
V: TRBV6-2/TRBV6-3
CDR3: CASSYALVVLTATQYF

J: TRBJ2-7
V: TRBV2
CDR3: CASSVGNLYEQYF

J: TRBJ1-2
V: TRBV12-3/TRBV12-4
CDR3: CASKILYGYTF

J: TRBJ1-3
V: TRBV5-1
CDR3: CASSLSGTPGNTIYF

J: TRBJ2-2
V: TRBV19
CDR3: CASSANLNTGELFF

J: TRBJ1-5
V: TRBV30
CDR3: CAWSRRGAYSNQPQHF

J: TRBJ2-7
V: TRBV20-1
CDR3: CSVYRDTSYEQYF

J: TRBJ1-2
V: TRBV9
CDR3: CASSVGPGAGKNYGYTF

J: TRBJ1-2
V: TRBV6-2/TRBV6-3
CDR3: CASSQGDNYGYTF

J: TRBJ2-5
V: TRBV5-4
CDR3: CASSLAGTGAQETQYF

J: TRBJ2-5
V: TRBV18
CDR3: CVSSPSRETQYF

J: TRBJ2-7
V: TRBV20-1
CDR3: CSASALAYEQYF

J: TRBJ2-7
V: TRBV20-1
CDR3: CSARGLEGFISSYEQYF

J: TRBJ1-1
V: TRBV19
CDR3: CASSGVVGAEAFF

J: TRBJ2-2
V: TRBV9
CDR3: CASSPRLAGAPGELFF

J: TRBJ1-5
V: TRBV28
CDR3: CASSFGRGSNQPQHF

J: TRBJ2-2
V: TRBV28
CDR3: CASSSPVFSGQKNTGELFF

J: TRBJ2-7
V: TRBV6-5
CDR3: CASGTTSGSYEQYF

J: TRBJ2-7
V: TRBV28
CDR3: CASSDYWGYEQYF

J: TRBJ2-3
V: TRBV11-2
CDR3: CASSLAAGDTQYF

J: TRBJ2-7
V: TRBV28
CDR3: CASSGQGADYEQYF

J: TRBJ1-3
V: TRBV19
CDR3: CASSIAVGTAKDTIYF

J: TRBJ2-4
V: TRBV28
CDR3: CASSPGDRPNIQYF